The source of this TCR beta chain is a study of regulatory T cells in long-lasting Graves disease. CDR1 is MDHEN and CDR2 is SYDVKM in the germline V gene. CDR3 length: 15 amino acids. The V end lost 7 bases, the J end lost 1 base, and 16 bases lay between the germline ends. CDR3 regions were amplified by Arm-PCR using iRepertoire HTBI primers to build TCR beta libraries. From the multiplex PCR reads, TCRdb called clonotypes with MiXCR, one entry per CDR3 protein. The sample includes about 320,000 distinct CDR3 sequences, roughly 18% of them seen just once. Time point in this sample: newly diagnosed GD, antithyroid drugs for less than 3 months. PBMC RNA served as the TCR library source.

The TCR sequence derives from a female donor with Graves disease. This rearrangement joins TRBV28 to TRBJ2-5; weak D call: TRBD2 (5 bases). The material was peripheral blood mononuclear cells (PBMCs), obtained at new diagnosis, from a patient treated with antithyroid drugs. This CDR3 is CASTPGRGFQETQYF. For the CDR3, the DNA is TGTGCCAGCACCCCGGGCCGAGGGTTCCAAGAGACCCAGTACTTC.